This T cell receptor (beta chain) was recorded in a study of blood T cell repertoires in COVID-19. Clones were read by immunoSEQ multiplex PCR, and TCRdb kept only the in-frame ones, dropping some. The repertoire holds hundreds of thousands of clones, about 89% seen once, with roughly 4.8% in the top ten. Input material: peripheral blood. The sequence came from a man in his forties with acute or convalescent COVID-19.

The CDR3, as DNA: TGTGCCAGCAGTTTATCCCTTACAGGGTTGAACACTGAAGCTTTCTTT. This translates into CASSLSLTGLNTEAFF. This rearrangement joins TRBV27 to TRBJ1-1; possibly TRBD1 for D (6 bases). Germline V gives CDR1 MNHEY, CDR2 SMNVEV (reference sequence). The CDR3 contains 16 residues. V was shortened by 0 bases and J by 0 bases, with 11 bases between the two germline ends.